These T cell receptor beta chains were read from a single sample in a study of blood T cell repertoires in COVID-19. The repertoire was sequenced with immunoSEQ multiplex PCR; TCRdb's copy has only in-frame clones and lacks some. The data hold over 200,000 clones, with around 86% observed a single time. Material: peripheral blood. Every receptor here comes from a young woman who had recovered from COVID-19. The CDR3 runs from the conserved cysteine through the conserved F or W. Fields, in order: D gene, clone size, V gene, J gene, CDR3 DNA, CDR3 protein. The D gene is left open where the match is weak. Clone size is not always given. Where it is, it says once, few, many or a class for expanded clones.

TRBD2	few	TRBV19	TRBJ2-2	TGTGCCAGTAGTATTTCTGGGGCGGGAGCCGGGGAGCTGTTTTTT	CASSISGAGAGELFF
TRBD2	.	TRBV24-1	TRBJ2-2	TGTGCCACCAGTGACCGACAGACCGGGACTAGCGGGGGGGCCCGTACCGGGGAGCTGTTTTTT	CATSDRQTGTSGGARTGELFF
.	.	TRBV27	TRBJ1-6	TGTGCCAGCAGTTTATTTTCGGGGGGCAACTATAATTCACCCCTCCACTTT	CASSLFSGGNYNSPLHF
.	once	TRBV5-1	TRBJ1-2	TGCGCCAGCAGCTTGGTGTCAGGCGACTATGGCTACACCTTC	CASSLVSGDYGYTF
TRBD2	few	TRBV7-2	TRBJ2-5	TGTGCCAGCAGCCAATCGACTAGCGGGGGGCAAGAGACCCAGTACTTC	CASSQSTSGGQETQYF
TRBD2	.	TRBV14	TRBJ2-3	TGTGCCAGCAGCCAGACTAGCGGGTTCACAGATACGCAGTATTTT	CASSQTSGFTDTQYF
TRBD1	.	TRBV6-5	TRBJ1-2	TGTGCCAGCAGTTCGACAGGGGTAGTCTATGGCTACACCTTC	CASSSTGVVYGYTF
TRBD1	few	TRBV30	TRBJ1-6	TGTGCCTGGAGTGTAAATGGGGACAGGGGCACAAATGGGTCCCTCCACTTT	CAWSVNGDRGTNGSLHF
.	.	TRBV12-3/TRBV12-4	TRBJ2-2	TGTGCCAGCAGTTTTAATGGGGAGCTGTTTTTT	CASSFNGELFF
.	once	TRBV5-6	TRBJ1-6	TGTGCCAGCAGCTACCCACTCGGACGGGGCCGGAGGGCTTCACCCCTCCACTTT	CASSYPLGRGRRASPLHF
.	.	TRBV7-3	TRBJ2-2	TGTGCCAGCAGCTTAAGAGGACTGGAGGCGAACACCGGGGAGCTGTTTTTT	CASSLRGLEANTGELFF
TRBD2	once	TRBV25-1	TRBJ2-4	TGTGCCAGCAGTCCTGGTATACCGAGACTAGCAGACATTCAGTACTTC	CASSPGIPRLADIQYF